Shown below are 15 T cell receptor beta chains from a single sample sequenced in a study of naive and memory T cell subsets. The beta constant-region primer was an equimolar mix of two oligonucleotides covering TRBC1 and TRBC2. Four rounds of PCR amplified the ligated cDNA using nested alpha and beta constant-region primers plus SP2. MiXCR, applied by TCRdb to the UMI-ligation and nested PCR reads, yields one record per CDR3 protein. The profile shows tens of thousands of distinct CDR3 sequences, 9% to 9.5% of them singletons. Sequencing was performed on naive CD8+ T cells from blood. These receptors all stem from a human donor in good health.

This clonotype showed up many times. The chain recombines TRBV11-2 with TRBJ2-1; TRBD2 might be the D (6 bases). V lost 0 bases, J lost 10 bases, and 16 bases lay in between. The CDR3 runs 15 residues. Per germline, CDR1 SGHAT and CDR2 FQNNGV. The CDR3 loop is CASSLERTSWEEQFF. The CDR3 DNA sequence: TGTGCCAGCAGCTTAGAGAGAACTAGCTGGGAAGAGCAGTTCTTC.

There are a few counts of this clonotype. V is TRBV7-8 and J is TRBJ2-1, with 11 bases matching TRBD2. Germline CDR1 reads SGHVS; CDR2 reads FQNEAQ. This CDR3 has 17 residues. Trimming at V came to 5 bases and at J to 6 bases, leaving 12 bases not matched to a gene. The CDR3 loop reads CASSLRSIAGGPNEQFF. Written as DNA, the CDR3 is TGTGCCAGCAGCCTACGAAGTATAGCGGGAGGGCCCAATGAGCAGTTCTTC.

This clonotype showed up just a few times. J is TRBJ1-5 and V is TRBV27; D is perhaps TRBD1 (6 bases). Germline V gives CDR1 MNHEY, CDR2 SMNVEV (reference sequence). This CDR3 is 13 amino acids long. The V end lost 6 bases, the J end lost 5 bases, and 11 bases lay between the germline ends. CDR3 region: CASRGGGHQPQHF. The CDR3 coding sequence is TGTGCCAGCAGAGGCGGGGGCCATCAGCCCCAGCATTTT.

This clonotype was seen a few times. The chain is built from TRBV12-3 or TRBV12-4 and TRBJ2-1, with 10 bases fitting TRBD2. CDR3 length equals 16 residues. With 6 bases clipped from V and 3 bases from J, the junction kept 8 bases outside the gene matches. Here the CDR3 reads CASSPPGLASYNEQFF. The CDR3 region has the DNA TGTGCCAGCAGCCCTCCGGGACTAGCGAGCTACAATGAGCAGTTCTTC.

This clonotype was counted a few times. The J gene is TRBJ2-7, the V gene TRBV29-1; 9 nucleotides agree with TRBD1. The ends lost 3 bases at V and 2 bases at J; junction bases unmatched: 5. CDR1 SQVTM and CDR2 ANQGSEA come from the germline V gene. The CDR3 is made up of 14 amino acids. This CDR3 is CSVEGDREPYEQYF. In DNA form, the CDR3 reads TGCAGCGTTGAGGGGGACAGGGAGCCCTACGAGCAGTACTTC.

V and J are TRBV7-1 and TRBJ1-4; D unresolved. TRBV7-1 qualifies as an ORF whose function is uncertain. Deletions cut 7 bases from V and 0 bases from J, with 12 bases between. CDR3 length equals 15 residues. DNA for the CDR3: TGTGCCAGCACCCTGTCACAAGCAACTAATGAAAAACTGTTTTTT. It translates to CASTLSQATNEKLFF.

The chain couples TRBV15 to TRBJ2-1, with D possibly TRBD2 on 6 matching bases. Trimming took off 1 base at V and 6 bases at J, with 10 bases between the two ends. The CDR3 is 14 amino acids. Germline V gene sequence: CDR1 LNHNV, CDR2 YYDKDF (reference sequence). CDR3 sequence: CATSRGGTGNEQFF. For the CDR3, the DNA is TGTGCCACCAGCAGAGGGGGGACTGGCAATGAGCAGTTCTTC.

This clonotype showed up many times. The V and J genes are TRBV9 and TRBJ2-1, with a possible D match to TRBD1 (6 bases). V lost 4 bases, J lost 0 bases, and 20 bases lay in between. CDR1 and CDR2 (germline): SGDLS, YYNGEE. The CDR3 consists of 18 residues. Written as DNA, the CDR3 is TGTGCCAGCAGCCCCACTAGTAGGGGGAGAGGCTCCTACAATGAGCAGTTCTTC. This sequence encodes CASSPTSRGRGSYNEQFF. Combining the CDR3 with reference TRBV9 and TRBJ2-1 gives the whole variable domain DSGVTQTPKHLITATGQRVTLRCSPRSGDLSVYWYQQSLDQGLQFLIQYYNGEERAKGNILERFSAQQFPDLHSELNLSSLELGDSALYFCASSPTSRGRGSYNEQFFGPGTRLTVL.

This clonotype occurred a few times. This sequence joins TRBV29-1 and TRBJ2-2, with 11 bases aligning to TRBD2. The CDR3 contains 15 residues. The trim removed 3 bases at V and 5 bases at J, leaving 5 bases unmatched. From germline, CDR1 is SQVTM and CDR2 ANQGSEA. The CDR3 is CSVEWLAGGTGELFF. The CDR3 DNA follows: TGCAGCGTTGAGTGGCTAGCGGGAGGAACCGGGGAGCTGTTTTTT.

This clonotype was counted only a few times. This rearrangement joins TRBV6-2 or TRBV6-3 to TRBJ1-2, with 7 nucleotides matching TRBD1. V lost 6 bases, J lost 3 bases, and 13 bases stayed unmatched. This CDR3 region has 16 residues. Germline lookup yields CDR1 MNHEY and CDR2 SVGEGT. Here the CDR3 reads CASSFAMSGTDYGYTF. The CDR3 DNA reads TGTGCCAGCAGCTTCGCCATGTCCGGGACAGACTATGGCTACACCTTC.

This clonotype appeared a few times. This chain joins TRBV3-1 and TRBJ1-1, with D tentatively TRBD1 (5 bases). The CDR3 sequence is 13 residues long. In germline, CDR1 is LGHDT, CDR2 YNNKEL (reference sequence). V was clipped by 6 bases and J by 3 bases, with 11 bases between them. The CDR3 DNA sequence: TGTGCCAGCAGACCCGGGGCCCACACTGAAGCTTTCTTT. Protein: CASRPGAHTEAFF.

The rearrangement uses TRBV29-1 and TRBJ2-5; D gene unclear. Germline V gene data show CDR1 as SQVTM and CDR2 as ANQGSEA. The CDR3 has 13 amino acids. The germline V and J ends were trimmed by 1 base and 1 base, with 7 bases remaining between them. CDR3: CSVEVGFQETQYF. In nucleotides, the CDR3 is TGCAGCGTTGAAGTCGGGTTCCAAGAGACCCAGTACTTC. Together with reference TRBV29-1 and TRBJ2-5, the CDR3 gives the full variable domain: SAVISQKPSRDICQRGTSLTIQCQVDSQVTMMFWYRQQPGQSLTLIATANQGSEATYESGFVIDKFPISRPNLTFSTLTVSNMSPEDSSIYLCSVEVGFQETQYFGPGTRLLVL.

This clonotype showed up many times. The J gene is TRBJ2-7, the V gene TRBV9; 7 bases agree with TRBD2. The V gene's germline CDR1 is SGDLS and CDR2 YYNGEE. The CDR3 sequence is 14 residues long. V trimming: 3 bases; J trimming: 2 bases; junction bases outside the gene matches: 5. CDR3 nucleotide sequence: TGTGCCAGCAGCGGGGGGACTACTGCCTACGAGCAGTACTTC. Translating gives CASSGGTTAYEQYF.

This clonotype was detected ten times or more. The CDR3 region is CSVDRLASDTQYF. The CDR3 nucleotides read TGCAGCGTTGATCGTCTAGCATCAGATACGCAGTATTTT. This chain joins TRBV29-1 and TRBJ2-3; D perhaps matches TRBD2 (5 bases). This CDR3 is 13 amino acids long. Germline V gene data show CDR1 as SQVTM and CDR2 as ANQGSEA. Trimming removed 3 bases at V and 4 bases at J, with 11 bases between.

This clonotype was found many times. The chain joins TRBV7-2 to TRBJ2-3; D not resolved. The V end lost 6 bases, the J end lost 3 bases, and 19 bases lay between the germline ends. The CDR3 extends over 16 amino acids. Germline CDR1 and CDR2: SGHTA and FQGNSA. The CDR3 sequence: CASRHPTLLSTDTQYF. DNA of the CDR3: TGTGCCAGCAGACACCCGACCCTGCTCTCGACAGATACGCAGTATTTT.